The TCR beta chain described here comes from a study of T cell responses to AZD1222 COVID-19 vaccine. As for the study in general: Second-dose intervals near 4 or 12 weeks were combined. Study-wide findings and caveats: There were vaccine-associated CD4 TCRs across spike, dominant at 160-218 and 743-854. There were mostly white British donors and more females than males, and clonal diversity was possibly underestimated. The repertoires were collected only after the peak T cell response.

There are 16 residues in the CDR3. Germline V gene lookup returns CDR1 MNHNS and CDR2 SASEGT. The V end was cut by 1 base, the J end by 2 bases, with 12 bases between. TCRdb's copy holds only in-frame clones and misses some; the assay was immunoSEQ multiplex PCR. This table holds 85,000 to 100,000 clones, almost 80% found once. In this sample, this clone turned up a few times. Its specificity is unknown. This specimen consisted of peripheral blood, obtained on day 0 of AZD1222 vaccination. The TCR was taken from an adult in good health. The V and J genes are TRBV6-1 and TRBJ1-5; D is unclear. The CDR3 DNA is TGTGCCAGCAGTGAAGGAGGAGGGTCGGGCAATCAGCCCCAGCATTTT. Translating it yields CASSEGGGSGNQPQHF.